Listed below are T cell receptor beta chains from one sample, sequenced in a study of persistence of HIV-infected CD4 T cells. These receptors have no identified antigens. Sequenced by immunoSEQ multiplex PCR; TCRdb stores in-frame clones only, minus some. The sample contains more than 8,500 clones, under 90% of which appear only once. The specimen comprised CD4+ T cells sorted from PBMCs after approximately 20-hour stimulation, sampled from a patient who received antiretroviral therapy. The receptors were sampled from an adult woman with HIV who was CMV-seropositive. Each CDR3 is given with its conserved first and last residue. The D gene is left open where the match is weak. Expanded clones are given a class, and other clones once, few, many or no size at all.

V gene	clone size	J gene	D gene	CDR3 DNA	CDR3 protein
TRBV12-3/TRBV12-4	-	TRBJ1-2	-	TGTGCCAGCCTCCTGGGGGGAGGTGGCTACACCTTC	CASLLGGGGYTF
TRBV9	-	TRBJ1-1	-	TGTGCCAGCAGCGTAGAAGGTCAGGGGAACACTGAAGCTTTCTTT	CASSVEGQGNTEAFF
TRBV7-8	-	TRBJ2-7	TRBD1	TGTGCCAGCAGCTTAGCGCTGTCAGGGGGAGTCTTGCTCTACGAGCAGTACTTC	CASSLALSGGVLLYEQYF
TRBV11-1	-	TRBJ2-3	TRBD2	TGTGCCAGCAGCTTAGCGTTGGATCTAGCGGGATTCACAGATACGCAGTATTTT	CASSLALDLAGFTDTQYF
TRBV29-1	-	TRBJ1-2	-	TGCAGCGTTGTTGAGGGGCGGTCTACTAACTATGGCTACACCTTC	CSVVEGRSTNYGYTF
TRBV19	-	TRBJ2-7	TRBD1	TGTGCCAGTAGTATCGGGACAGGATCCTACGAGCAGTACTTC	CASSIGTGSYEQYF
TRBV5-1	-	TRBJ2-1	-	TGCGCCAGCAGCTCGGAGGGTGGGGGGTACAATGAGCAGTTCTTC	CASSSEGGGYNEQFF
TRBV27	-	TRBJ2-3	TRBD2	TGTGCCAGCAGTTTGGGGGGGATCGGCACAGATACGCAGTATTTT	CASSLGGIGTDTQYF
TRBV5-6	once	TRBJ1-2	-	TGTGCCAGCAGCTTGGTAGATGGCAGGGAAGTATATGGCTACACCTTC	CASSLVDGREVYGYTF
TRBV25-1	-	TRBJ1-1	-	TGTGCCAGCAGTGAATTCTGGAGGACTGAAGCTTTCTTT	CASSEFWRTEAFF
TRBV28	-	TRBJ1-4	-	TGTGCCAGCAGCCTTCGACGGATTTCAACTAATGAAAAACTGTTTTTT	CASSLRRISTNEKLFF
TRBV7-2	-	TRBJ2-5	-	TGTGCCAGCAGCTTAGGAGGTAGTCAGGAGACCCAGTACTTC	CASSLGGSQETQYF
TRBV7-2	-	TRBJ2-7	TRBD1	TGTGCCAGCAGCTTAGCCGGGACAGAAGCCTACGAGCAGTACTTC	CASSLAGTEAYEQYF
TRBV4-1	once	TRBJ1-3	-	TGCGCCAGCAGCCACCCAGGTGGCTCTTTCTCTGGAAACACCATATATTTT	CASSHPGGSFSGNTIYF
TRBV14	once	TRBJ1-1	-	TGTGCCAGCAGCCAAGAAAGGTCGGGGCGTTGGAACACTGAAGCTTTCTTT	CASSQERSGRWNTEAFF
TRBV6-6	-	TRBJ1-2	TRBD1	TGTGCCAACCGGGAGGGGGCGCGGTATGGCTACACCTTC	CANREGARYGYTF
TRBV30	-	TRBJ1-2	-	TGTGCCTGGACCCGCTTGGACGGTAATGGCTACACCTTC	CAWTRLDGNGYTF
TRBV28	-	TRBJ1-1	-	TGTGCCAGCGTAATGAACACTGAAGCTTTCTTT	CASVMNTEAFF
TRBV5-4	-	TRBJ1-2	TRBD1	TGTGCCAGCAGCTCTGGGATGGGGACAGCTAACTATGGCTACACCTTC	CASSSGMGTANYGYTF
TRBV7-9	-	TRBJ1-4	-	TGTGCCAGCAGCTTCTCCGGGACTAGGGAAAAACTGTTTTTT	CASSFSGTREKLFF
TRBV15	-	TRBJ2-2	TRBD2	TGTGCCACCAGCAGGGGAGGGGCGCCCGGGGAGCTGTTTTTT	CATSRGGAPGELFF
TRBV4-1	once	TRBJ1-2	-	TGCGCCAGCAGCCGACCCGACTCATCTAACTATGGCTACACCTTC	CASSRPDSSNYGYTF
TRBV30	-	TRBJ2-2	TRBD1	TGTGCCTGGAGTGTAGTCTATGGGACAGGGAACACCGGGGAGCTGTTTTTT	CAWSVVYGTGNTGELFF
TRBV27	few	TRBJ2-7	-	TGTGCCAGCAGTTTAGGTGCTTCCTACGAGCAGTACTTC	CASSLGASYEQYF
TRBV7-9	-	TRBJ1-1	TRBD1	TGTGCCAGCAGCTTCCAACAGGGGGGAACTGAAGCTTTCTTT	CASSFQQGGTEAFF
TRBV18	-	TRBJ2-7	-	TGTGCCAGCTCACCAGAGACTGGTACTTACGAGCAGTACTTC	CASSPETGTYEQYF